A selection of T cell receptor beta chains follows, all from one sample in a study of CD8 T cells in ankylosing spondylitis. One entry per CDR3 protein, called by TCRdb with MiXCR from the 5' RACE reads. The data show a few hundred thousand distinct CDR3 sequences, around a tenth seen once. Material: blood, either unsorted or a sorted T cell fraction (not recorded which). Receptors were obtained from a female donor with ankylosing spondylitis or in good health (not recorded which). The CDR3 runs from the conserved cysteine through the conserved F or W. Each record gives: V gene, J gene, clone size, D gene, CDR3 DNA, CDR3 protein. D genes are given only for firm matches. Not every row has a clone size; where given, it reads once, few, many or a size class.

TRBV7-2,TRBJ2-1,few,TRBD1,TGTGCCAGCAGCTCCCGACAGGGGTCCTACAATGAGCAGTTCTTC,CASSSRQGSYNEQFF
TRBV12-3/TRBV12-4,TRBJ2-1,many,TRBD2,TGTGCCAGCAGTCCCACGACTAGCGGGAACTACAATGAGCAGTTCTTC,CASSPTTSGNYNEQFF
TRBV15,TRBJ1-5,many,NA,TGTGCCACCAGCCCCGACAGGAACCAGAATCAGCCCCAGCATTTT,CATSPDRNQNQPQHF
TRBV10-3,TRBJ1-1,many,TRBD1,TGTGCCATCAGTCTGACAGGGGGGAACACTGAAGCTTTCTTT,CAISLTGGNTEAFF
TRBV20-1,TRBJ1-5,NA,TRBD1,TGCAGTGCTCGGGACAGGGATGGTCAGCCCCAGCATTTT,CSARDRDGQPQHF
TRBV5-1,TRBJ2-2,many,NA,TGCGCCAGCAGCTTGGTTAGGAATAACGCTGAGACCGGGGAGCTGTTTTTT,CASSLVRNNAETGELFF
TRBV7-3,TRBJ1-1,NA,NA,TGTGCCAGCAGCCTGAACACGAACACTGAAGCTTTCTTT,CASSLNTNTEAFF
TRBV3-1,TRBJ2-3,NA,TRBD2,TGTGCCAGCAGCCAAGGAGGCGGGGGTACGCAGTATTTT,CASSQGGGGTQYF
TRBV7-6,TRBJ1-2,few,NA,TGTGCCAGCAGCTTAGGATGGGTGACAGCCATGGATGGCTACACCTTC,CASSLGWVTAMDGYTF
TRBV25-1,TRBJ2-1,many,TRBD2,TGTGCCAGCATTGGACTAGAGGAGCAGTTCTTC,CASIGLEEQFF
TRBV9,TRBJ2-3,NA,NA,TGTGCCAGCAGCGTAGCTTTAAGGGGGGGGAATACAGATACGCAGTATTTT,CASSVALRGGNTDTQYF
TRBV19,TRBJ2-2,NA,NA,TGTGCCAGTAGTATACCCGGGATGAAGAACACCGGGGAGCTGTTTTTT,CASSIPGMKNTGELFF
TRBV10-1,TRBJ2-1,NA,NA,TGCGCCAGCAGTGAAACCGCATCGGGTGAGCAGTTCTTC,CASSETASGEQFF
TRBV20-1,TRBJ2-1,many,NA,TGCAGTGCTAGTAGACAGCGGGATGAGCAGTTCTTC,CSASRQRDEQFF
TRBV5-1,TRBJ1-2,many,NA,TGCGCCAGCAGCTTGGAGGCTCAGGGCAAAGGCTACACCTTC,CASSLEAQGKGYTF
TRBV7-9,TRBJ1-2,few,NA,TGTGCCAGCAGCTTATCTACTGGAGCTATCGGCCGCTATGGCTACACCTTC,CASSLSTGAIGRYGYTF
TRBV6-2/TRBV6-3,TRBJ2-2,many,TRBD2,TGTGCCAGCAGTTCACTAGCGGGAGTAGGGGAGCTGTTTTTT,CASSSLAGVGELFF
TRBV5-1,TRBJ2-2,few,NA,TGCGCCAGCAGCTTGCTGCTAGGGGCCACCGGGGAGCTGTTTTTT,CASSLLLGATGELFF
TRBV7-2,TRBJ1-5,few,NA,TGTGCCAGCAGCGACAGGATCCAGCAGCCCCAGCATTTT,CASSDRIQQPQHF
TRBV20-1,TRBJ2-1,many,TRBD2,TGCAGTGCTAGAGATACTAGCGGGGGGGCCGGTGAGCAGTTCTTC,CSARDTSGGAGEQFF
TRBV7-2,TRBJ2-2,many,NA,TGTGCCAGCAGCTTAGATATTGCGACCGGGGAGCTGTTTTTT,CASSLDIATGELFF
TRBV28,TRBJ1-2,NA,TRBD1,TGTGCCAGCAGGTCCGGGACAGGGACCTATGGCTACACCTTC,CASRSGTGTYGYTF